This section outlines one T cell receptor (beta chain) sequence together with its context. Antigen: not known. The data are from a study of shared clonotypes between healthy human individuals. Overall study findings and caveats: For naive CD4 cells, around 5% of clonotypes were shared across a handful of donors.

V was pared by 4 bases and J by 0 bases, with 19 bases between. The germline V gene encodes CDR1 MDHEN and CDR2 SYDVKM. This CDR3 is built from 18 residues. Only CD45RO-negative cells positively selected for CCR7 counted as naive CD8 cells, so terminally differentiated effector memory CD45RA+ cells were excluded. Genomic DNA belonging to each subset was distributed in equal measure over several immunoSEQ plates. Sequencing used immunoSEQ multiplex PCR; TCRdb keeps in-frame clones, though not all of them. This table has about 2,100,000 clones, just over 90% appearing once. The clonotype was recovered from a man younger than 30 in good health. Some clones in this sample may be carry-over from other donors' samples. The chain combines TRBV28 with TRBJ1-5; D possibly corresponds to TRBD1 (6 bases). The specimen was naive CD8+ T cells from PBMCs. CDR3 sequence reads: CASSYRGGRTYSNQPQHF. The CDR3 coding sequence is TGTGCCAGCAGTTATAGGGGGGGGCGAACTTATAGCAATCAGCCCCAGCATTTT.